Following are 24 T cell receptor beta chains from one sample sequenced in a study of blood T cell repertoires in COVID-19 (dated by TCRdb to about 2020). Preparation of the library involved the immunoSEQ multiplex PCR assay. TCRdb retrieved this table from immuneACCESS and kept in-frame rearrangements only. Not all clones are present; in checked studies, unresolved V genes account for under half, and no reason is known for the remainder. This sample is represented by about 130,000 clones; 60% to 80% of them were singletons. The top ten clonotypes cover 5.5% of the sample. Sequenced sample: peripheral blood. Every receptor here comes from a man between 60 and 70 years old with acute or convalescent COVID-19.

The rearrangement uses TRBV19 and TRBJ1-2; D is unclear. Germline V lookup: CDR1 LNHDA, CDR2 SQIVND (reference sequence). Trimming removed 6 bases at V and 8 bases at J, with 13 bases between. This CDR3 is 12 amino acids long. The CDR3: CASRDGMFGYTF. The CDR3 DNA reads TGTGCCAGTAGGGACGGGATGTTCGGCTACACCTTC. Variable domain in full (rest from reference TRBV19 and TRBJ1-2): DGGITQSPKYLFRKEGQNVTLSCEQNLNHDAMYWYRQDPGQGLRLIYYSQIVNDFQKGDIAEGYSVSREKKESFPLTVTSAQKNPTAFYLCASRDGMFGYTFGSGTRLTVV.

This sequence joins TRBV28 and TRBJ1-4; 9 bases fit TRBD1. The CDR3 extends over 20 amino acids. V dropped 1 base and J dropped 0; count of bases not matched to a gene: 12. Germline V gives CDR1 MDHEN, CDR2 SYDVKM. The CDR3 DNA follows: TGTGCCAGCAGTTTATCCCGCACACAGGGGGCCGCCGCAACTAATGAAAAACTGTTTTTT. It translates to CASSLSRTQGAAATNEKLFF.

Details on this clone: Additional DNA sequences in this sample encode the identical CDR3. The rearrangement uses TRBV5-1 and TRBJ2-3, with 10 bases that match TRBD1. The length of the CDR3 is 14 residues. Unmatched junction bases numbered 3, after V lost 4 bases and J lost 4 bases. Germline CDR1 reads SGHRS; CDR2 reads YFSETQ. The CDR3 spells CASSRDRGADTQYF. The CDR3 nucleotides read TGCGCCAGCAGCCGGGACAGGGGCGCAGATACGCAGTATTTT. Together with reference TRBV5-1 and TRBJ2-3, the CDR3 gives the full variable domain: KAGVTQTPRYLIKTRGQQVTLSCSPISGHRSVSWYQQTPGQGLQFLFEYFSETQRNKGNFPGRFSGRQFSNSRSEMNVSTLELGDSALYLCASSRDRGADTQYFGPGTRLTVL.

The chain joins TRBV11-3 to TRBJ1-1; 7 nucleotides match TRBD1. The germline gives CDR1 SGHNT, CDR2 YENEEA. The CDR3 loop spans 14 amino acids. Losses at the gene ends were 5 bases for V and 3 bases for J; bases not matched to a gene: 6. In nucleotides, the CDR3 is TGTGCCAGCAGCATGAGGGGGCCCGACACTGAAGCTTTCTTT. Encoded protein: CASSMRGPDTEAFF.

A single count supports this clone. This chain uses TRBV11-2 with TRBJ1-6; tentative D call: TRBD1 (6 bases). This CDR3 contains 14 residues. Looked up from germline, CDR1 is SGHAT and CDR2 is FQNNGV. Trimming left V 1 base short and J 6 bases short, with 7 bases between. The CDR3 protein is CASSLVQGNSPLHF. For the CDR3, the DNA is TGTGCCAGCAGCTTAGTACAGGGTAATTCACCCCTCCACTTT.

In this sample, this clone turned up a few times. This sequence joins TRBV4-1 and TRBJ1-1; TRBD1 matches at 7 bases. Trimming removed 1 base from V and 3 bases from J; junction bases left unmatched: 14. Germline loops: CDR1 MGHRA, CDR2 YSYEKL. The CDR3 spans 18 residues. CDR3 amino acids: CASSQATIATDRDTEAFF. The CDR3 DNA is TGCGCCAGCAGCCAAGCCACTATCGCTACCGACAGGGACACTGAAGCTTTCTTT.

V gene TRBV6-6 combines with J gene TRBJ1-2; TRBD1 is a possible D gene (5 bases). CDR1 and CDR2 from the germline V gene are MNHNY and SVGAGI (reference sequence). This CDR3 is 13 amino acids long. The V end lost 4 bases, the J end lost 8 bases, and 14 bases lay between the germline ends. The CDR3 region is CASSSMTEAGYTF. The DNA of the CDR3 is TGTGCCAGCAGTTCAATGACAGAGGCGGGCTACACCTTC.

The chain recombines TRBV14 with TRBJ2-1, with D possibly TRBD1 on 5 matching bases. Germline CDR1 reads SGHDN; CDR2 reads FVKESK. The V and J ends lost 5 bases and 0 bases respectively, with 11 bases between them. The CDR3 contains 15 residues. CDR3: CASSARQSSYNEQFF. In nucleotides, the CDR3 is TGTGCCAGCAGCGCCCGACAGAGCTCCTACAATGAGCAGTTCTTC. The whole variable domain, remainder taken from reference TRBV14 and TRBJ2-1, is EAGVTQFPSHSVIEKGQTVTLRCDPISGHDNLYWYRRVMGKEIKFLLHFVKESKQDESGMPNNRFLAERTGGTYSTLKVQPAELEDSGVYFCASSARQSSYNEQFFGPGTRLTVL.

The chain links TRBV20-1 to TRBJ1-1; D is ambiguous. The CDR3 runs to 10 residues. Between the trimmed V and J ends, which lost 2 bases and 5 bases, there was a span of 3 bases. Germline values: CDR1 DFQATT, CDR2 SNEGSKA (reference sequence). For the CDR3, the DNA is TGCAGTGCTAGACAAACTGAAGCTTTCTTT. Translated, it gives CSARQTEAFF.

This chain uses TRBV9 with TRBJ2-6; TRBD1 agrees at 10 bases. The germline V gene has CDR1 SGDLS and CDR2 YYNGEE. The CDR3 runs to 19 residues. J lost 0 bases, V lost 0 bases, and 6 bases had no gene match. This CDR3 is CASSVGPGQGSSGANVLTF. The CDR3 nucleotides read TGTGCCAGCAGCGTAGGGCCGGGACAGGGGAGCTCTGGGGCCAACGTCCTGACTTTC. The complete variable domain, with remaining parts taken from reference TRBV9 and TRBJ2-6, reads DSGVTQTPKHLITATGQRVTLRCSPRSGDLSVYWYQQSLDQGLQFLIQYYNGEERAKGNILERFSAQQFPDLHSELNLSSLELGDSALYFCASSVGPGQGSSGANVLTFGAGSRLTVL.

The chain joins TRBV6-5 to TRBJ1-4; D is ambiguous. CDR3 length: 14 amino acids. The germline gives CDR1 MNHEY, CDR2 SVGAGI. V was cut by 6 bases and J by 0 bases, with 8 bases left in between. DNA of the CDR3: TGTGCCAGCAGGATGATAGCAACTAATGAAAAACTGTTTTTT. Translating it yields CASRMIATNEKLFF.

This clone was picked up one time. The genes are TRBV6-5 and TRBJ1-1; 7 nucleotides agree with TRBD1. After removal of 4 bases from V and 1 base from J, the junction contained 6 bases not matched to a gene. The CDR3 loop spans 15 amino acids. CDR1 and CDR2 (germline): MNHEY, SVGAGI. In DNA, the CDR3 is TGTGCCAGCAGTTCAAGACAGGGCCAGAACACTGAAGCTTTCTTT. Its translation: CASSSRQGQNTEAFF.

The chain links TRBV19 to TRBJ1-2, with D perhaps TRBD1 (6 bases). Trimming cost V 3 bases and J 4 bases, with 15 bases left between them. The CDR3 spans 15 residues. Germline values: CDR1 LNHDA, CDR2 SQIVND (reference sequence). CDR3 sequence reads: CASSISGGRSYGYTF. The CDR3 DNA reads TGTGCCAGTAGTATCTCGGGGGGGCGCAGCTATGGCTACACCTTC.

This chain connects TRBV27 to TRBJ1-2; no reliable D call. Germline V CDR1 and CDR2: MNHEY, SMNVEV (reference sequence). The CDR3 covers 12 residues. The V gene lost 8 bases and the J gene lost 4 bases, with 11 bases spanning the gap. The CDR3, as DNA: TGTGCCAGCGGTAGGGCGGGCTATGGCTACACCTTC. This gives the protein CASGRAGYGYTF.

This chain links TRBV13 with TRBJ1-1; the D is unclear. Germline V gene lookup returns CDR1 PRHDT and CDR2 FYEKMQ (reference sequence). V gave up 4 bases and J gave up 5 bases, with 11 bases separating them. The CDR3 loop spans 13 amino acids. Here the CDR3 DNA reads TGTGCCAGCAGCTCGCAGAAGAGGACTGAAGCTTTCTTT. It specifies CASSSQKRTEAFF.

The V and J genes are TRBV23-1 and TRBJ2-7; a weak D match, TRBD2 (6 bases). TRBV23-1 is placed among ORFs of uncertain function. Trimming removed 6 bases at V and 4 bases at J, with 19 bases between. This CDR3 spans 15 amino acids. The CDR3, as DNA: TGCGCCAGCAGACTTAAGGGAGGCCAGCAATACGAGCAGTACTTC. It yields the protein CASRLKGGQQYEQYF.

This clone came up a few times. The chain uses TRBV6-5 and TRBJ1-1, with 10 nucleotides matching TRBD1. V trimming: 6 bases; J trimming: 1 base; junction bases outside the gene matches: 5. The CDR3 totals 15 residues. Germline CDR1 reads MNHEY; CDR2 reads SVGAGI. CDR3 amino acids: CASRGWDRGNTEAFF. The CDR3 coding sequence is TGTGCCAGCAGGGGTTGGGACAGGGGGAACACTGAAGCTTTCTTT.

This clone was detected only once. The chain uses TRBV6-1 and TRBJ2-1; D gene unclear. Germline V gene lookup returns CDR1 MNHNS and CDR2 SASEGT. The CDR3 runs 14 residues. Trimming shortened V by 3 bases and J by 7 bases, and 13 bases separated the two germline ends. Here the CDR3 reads CASSDFGRLNEQFF. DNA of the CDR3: TGTGCCAGCAGTGATTTTGGCCGTTTAAATGAGCAGTTCTTC.

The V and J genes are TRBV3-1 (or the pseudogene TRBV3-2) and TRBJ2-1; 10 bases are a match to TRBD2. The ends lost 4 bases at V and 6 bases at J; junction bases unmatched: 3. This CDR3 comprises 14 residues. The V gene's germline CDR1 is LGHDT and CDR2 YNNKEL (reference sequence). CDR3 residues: CASSPSGGGNEQFF. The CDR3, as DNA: TGTGCCAGCAGCCCGAGCGGGGGGGGCAATGAGCAGTTCTTC.

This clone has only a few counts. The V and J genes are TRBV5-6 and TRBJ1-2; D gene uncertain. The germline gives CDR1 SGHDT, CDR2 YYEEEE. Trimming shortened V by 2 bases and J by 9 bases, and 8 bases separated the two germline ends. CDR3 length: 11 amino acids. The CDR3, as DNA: TGTGCCAGCAGCTTCAGTCAGAGCTACACCTTC. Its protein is CASSFSQSYTF.

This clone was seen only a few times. CDR3 region: CASSIASRQAGELFF. The CDR3 DNA reads as TGTGCCAGTAGTATAGCTTCCAGACAGGCCGGGGAGCTGTTTTTT. This chain uses TRBV19 with TRBJ2-2, with D possibly matching TRBD1 (6 bases). Germline CDR1 and CDR2: LNHDA and SQIVND (reference sequence). The CDR3 is 15 amino acids. Trimming cost V 1 base and J 6 bases, with 12 bases left between them.

CDR3 nucleotide sequence: TGTGCCAGCAGCTTAGGGCAGAACACTGAAGCTTTCTTT. The encoded protein is CASSLGQNTEAFF. The rearrangement uses TRBV7-3 and TRBJ1-1; no reliable D call. V was cut by 2 bases and J by 1 base, with 5 bases left in between. In germline, CDR1 is SGHTA, CDR2 FQGTGA. CDR3 size: 13 residues.

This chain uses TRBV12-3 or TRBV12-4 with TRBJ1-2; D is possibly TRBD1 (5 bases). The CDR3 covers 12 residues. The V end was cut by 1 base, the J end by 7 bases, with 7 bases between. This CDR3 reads CASSLGGTGYTF. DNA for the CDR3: TGTGCCAGCAGTTTAGGCGGGACTGGCTACACCTTC.

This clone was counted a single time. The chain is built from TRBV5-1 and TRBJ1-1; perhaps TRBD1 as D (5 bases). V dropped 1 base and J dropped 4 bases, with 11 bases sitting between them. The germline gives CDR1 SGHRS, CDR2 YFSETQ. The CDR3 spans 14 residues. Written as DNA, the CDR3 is TGCGCCAGCAGCTTGAAGTCCGGGGGCACTGAAGCTTTCTTT. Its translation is CASSLKSGGTEAFF.